These 13 T cell receptor beta chains were sequenced from one sample in a study of early T cells in non-severe SARS-CoV-2 infection. TCRdb used MiXCR to reprocess the 5' RACE reads, holding one entry per CDR3 protein. The table has 35,000 to 45,000 distinct CDR3 sequences, roughly 6.2% seen once; the top ten hold around 12%. Sequencing was done on a sample of whole blood. The receptors derive from an adult who was a healthcare worker with PCR-confirmed SARS-CoV-2 infection or an uninfected control (not recorded which).

This clonotype was recorded many times. The rearrangement joins TRBV7-6 to TRBJ1-1; D is ambiguous. The germline V gene has CDR1 SGHVS and CDR2 FNYEAQ. The CDR3 is 13 amino acids. Trimming took 5 bases from V and 5 from J, leaving 12 bases between them. CDR3 sequence (DNA): TGTGCCAGCAGCCCCCGCTTGCCAACTGAAGCTTTCTTT. Amino acids: CASSPRLPTEAFF.

This clonotype was counted between two and nine times. V and J are TRBV6-6 and TRBJ2-7; D is unclear. V was clipped by 5 bases and J by 5 bases, with 16 bases between them. The CDR3 runs 14 residues. CDR1 is MNHNY, CDR2 SVGAGI, per germline (reference sequence). In nucleotides, the CDR3 is TGTGCCAGCAGTGCCCGGGTGGCACCGAACGAGCAGTACTTC. Encoded protein: CASSARVAPNEQYF.

This clonotype was seen at least ten times. The chain has TRBV2 and TRBJ2-1, with 11 bases that match TRBD2. Germline V lookup: CDR1 SNHLY, CDR2 FYNNEI. The CDR3 extends over 15 amino acids. The V segment lost 7 bases and the J segment 4 bases; nucleotides outside the gene matches: 6. The CDR3 DNA reads as TGTGCCAGCACCGCCGGGACTAGCGGTTACAATGAGCAGTTCTTC. Translating gives CASTAGTSGYNEQFF.

The DNA of the CDR3 is TGTGCCAGCAGCTTCGCCAGACTAGCGGGGGGCCACCACACAGATACGCAGTATTTT. Its protein product is CASSFARLAGGHHTDTQYF. The V and J genes are TRBV7-8 and TRBJ2-3; TRBD2 aligns across 13 bases. This CDR3 comprises 19 residues. The germline V gene encodes CDR1 SGHVS and CDR2 FQNEAQ. Trimming took 3 bases from V and 2 from J; bases not matched to a gene: 11.

This clonotype has ten or more counts. The chain carries TRBV4-1 and TRBJ1-1, with 7 bases matching TRBD1. The CDR3 loop spans 13 amino acids. The trim removed 3 bases at V and 6 bases at J, leaving 4 bases unmatched. Germline V CDR1 and CDR2: MGHRA, YSYEKL. CDR3 sequence: CASSHKQGSEAFF. CDR3 nucleotide sequence: TGCGCCAGCAGCCATAAACAGGGGTCTGAAGCTTTCTTT.

This clonotype has a count of ten or more. This sequence joins TRBV6-1 and TRBJ1-6, with TRBD1 identical over 7 bases. Germline V gene lookup returns CDR1 MNHNS and CDR2 SASEGT. V lost 8 bases, J lost 5 bases, and 9 bases stayed unmatched. This CDR3 is 15 amino acids long. CDR3 sequence reads: CASLALTGNNSPLHF. The CDR3 region has the DNA TGTGCCAGCTTAGCACTGACAGGGAATAATTCACCCCTCCACTTT.

This clonotype appeared many times. The chain recombines TRBV6-6 with TRBJ2-7; no definite D call. Trimming pared 6 bases from V and 0 bases from J, leaving 12 bases between. From germline, CDR1 is MNHNY and CDR2 SVGAGI (reference sequence). The CDR3 has 14 amino acids. CDR3 coding DNA: TGTGCCAGCAGCCAAATCGAGTACTCCTACGAGCAGTACTTC. Its protein product is CASSQIEYSYEQYF.

V gene TRBV11-2 combines with J gene TRBJ2-3, with D possibly matching TRBD2 (6 bases). The V end lost 6 bases, the J end lost 4 bases, and 20 bases lay between the germline ends. The CDR3 runs 16 residues. Germline CDR1 SGHAT, CDR2 FQNNGV. CDR3 protein: CASSYTAGHSADTQYF. For the CDR3, the DNA is TGTGCCAGCAGTTATACAGCGGGCCATTCGGCAGATACGCAGTATTTT.

A few counts support this clonotype. This chain joins TRBV5-1 and TRBJ2-7; 9 bases match TRBD1. CDR1 and CDR2 (germline): SGHRS, YFSETQ. The V and J ends lost 4 bases and 1 base, in that order; junction bases with no gene match: 6. This CDR3 is built from 15 residues. CDR3 amino acids: CASSQGQGLSYEQYF. DNA for the CDR3: TGCGCCAGCAGCCAGGGACAGGGCTTATCCTACGAGCAGTACTTC.

This clonotype was counted a few times. CDR3: CASSLGASFSTDTQYF. The DNA for the CDR3 is TGTGCCAGCAGCTTAGGGGCATCCTTTAGCACAGATACGCAGTATTTT. This chain links TRBV7-9 with TRBJ2-3; unclear D gene. In germline, CDR1 is SEHNR, CDR2 FQNEAQ (reference sequence). V lost 1 base, J lost 0 bases, and 11 bases lay in between. The CDR3 contains 16 residues.

This clonotype came up a few times. The chain joins TRBV6-5 to TRBJ2-6, with 12 bases aligning to TRBD2. CDR3 length: 16 amino acids. J lost 1 base, V lost 7 bases, and 2 bases had no gene match. Germline CDR1 reads MNHEY; CDR2 reads SVGAGI. CDR3 in amino acids: CASTGLAGSGANVLTF. CDR3 DNA: TGTGCCAGCACAGGACTAGCGGGGTCTGGGGCCAACGTCCTGACTTTC.

The J gene is TRBJ2-7, the V gene TRBV14; TRBD1 aligns across 10 bases. V lost 4 bases and J lost 3; bases outside the gene matches: 3. CDR3 length: 14 amino acids. CDR1 is SGHDN and CDR2 is FVKESK in the germline V gene. The CDR3 DNA follows: TGTGCCAGCAGCCTCCGGGACAGGGGCTACGAGCAGTACTTC. It codes for CASSLRDRGYEQYF.

The CDR3 loop reads CASSGRGSEAFF. As DNA, the CDR3 is TGTGCCAGCAGTGGCAGGGGCTCTGAAGCTTTCTTT. V and J are TRBV6-5 and TRBJ1-1; the D gene is possibly TRBD1 (6 bases). Per germline, CDR1 MNHEY and CDR2 SVGAGI. This CDR3 contains 12 residues. V was clipped by 5 bases and J by 6 bases, with 10 bases between them.